The following is a T cell receptor (beta chain) sequence with its context. This record comes from a study of blood T cell repertoires in COVID-19. For the study at large: The United States, Italy and Spain supplied acute and convalescent COVID-19 samples. PBMCs, B-cell-depleted T cells, or T cells were the source of the cDNA or gDNA that made up the material.

In the original workflow: It was from reference gene primer amplification that nucleated cell counts were estimated. The repertoire was sequenced with immunoSEQ multiplex PCR; TCRdb's copy has only in-frame clones and lacks some. That table gives V, J and clone size, and the DNA gave D and trimming. The sample carries 200,000 to 300,000 clones, 82% recorded once. CDR3 length equals 14 residues. The trim removed 3 bases at V and 2 bases at J, leaving 4 bases unmatched. The germline gives CDR1 SGHDN, CDR2 FVKESK. The origin of this receptor is a woman aged 55-70 years with active or convalescent COVID-19. Sequencing input: peripheral blood. The rearrangement joins TRBV14 to TRBJ2-7, with 7 bases matching TRBD1. DNA for the CDR3: TGTGCCAGCAGCCAGACAGGGATAACCTACGAGCAGTACTTC. Protein product: CASSQTGITYEQYF.